This T cell receptor beta chain was identified in a study of neurological immune-mediated disorders. At least ten counts were recorded for this clonotype. Every sequencing run returned over 190 million TCR-beta sequences, which were derived from 15-18 subjects. TCRdb redid the calling of the 5' RACE reads with MiXCR, one entry per CDR3 protein. Here the sample spans under 20,000 distinct CDR3 sequences, about 2.5% being singletons. The V segment lost 2 bases and the J segment 6 bases; nucleotides outside the gene matches: 18. The CDR3 consists of 20 residues. The germline V gene encodes CDR1 SGHVS and CDR2 FNYEAQ.

Source material: PBMCs. The chain has TRBV7-6 and TRBJ2-2, with 10 bases fitting TRBD2. This TCR derives from a woman aged 18-35 years with multiple sclerosis. Here the CDR3 reads CASSLSVLVLAGDLAGELFF. CDR3 DNA: TGTGCCAGCAGCTTATCAGTTTTAGTGCTAGCGGGAGACTTGGCCGGGGAGCTGTTTTTT.